The 14 T cell receptor beta chains reported below all come from one sample, sequenced in a study of blood T cell repertoires in COVID-19. TCRdb's table, derived via immunoSEQ multiplex PCR, lists solely in-frame clones and lacks some. The table includes around 300,000 clones, about four fifths detected once. The material sequenced was peripheral blood. All receptors derive from a man between 25 and 39 years old with active or convalescent COVID-19.

The rearrangement links TRBV24-1 to TRBJ1-2; D gene ambiguous. Trimming cost V 6 bases and J 8 bases, with 12 bases left between them. Germline loops: CDR1 KGHDR, CDR2 SFDVKD. The length of the CDR3 is 12 residues. The CDR3 DNA sequence: TGTGCCACCAGTTCATCGGGAGGGGGCTACACCTTC. Translating gives CATSSSGGGYTF.

This chain uses TRBV27 with TRBJ1-1; tentatively, D is TRBD1 (6 bases). Between the trimmed V and J ends, which lost 5 bases and 1 base, there was a span of 11 bases. Germline loops: CDR1 MNHEY, CDR2 SMNVEV (reference sequence). The CDR3 is 14 residues long. CDR3 sequence reads: CASSAYRENTEAFF. Written as DNA, the CDR3 is TGTGCCAGCAGTGCCTACAGGGAGAACACTGAAGCTTTCTTT.

The chain joins TRBV11-2 to TRBJ2-5, with TRBD2 matching 12 bases. J was trimmed by 1 base and V by 5 bases; bases with no gene match: 2. From germline, CDR1 is SGHAT and CDR2 FQNNGV. The CDR3 is made up of 15 amino acids. CDR3 loop: CASSPSGGAQETQYF. The DNA for the CDR3 is TGTGCCAGCAGCCCTAGCGGGGGGGCCCAAGAGACCCAGTACTTC.

The chain links TRBV28 to TRBJ2-3; 8 positions agree with TRBD1. V was pared by 5 bases and J by 5 bases, with 3 bases of the junction left unmatched. This CDR3 has 13 residues. Germline V lookup: CDR1 MDHEN, CDR2 SYDVKM. The CDR3 nucleotides read TGTGCCAGCAGTGTGACAGGGGTAGATACGCAGTATTTT. It encodes CASSVTGVDTQYF.

The chain uses TRBV4-3 and TRBJ1-2; no reliable D call. The CDR3 consists of 14 residues. Germline CDR1 LGHNA, CDR2 YSLEER. The germline V and J ends were trimmed by 4 bases and 6 bases, with 15 bases remaining between them. CDR3 DNA sequence: TGCGCCAGCAGCCGTAACGGGGAGGGAGATGGCTACACCTTC. Amino acid sequence: CASSRNGEGDGYTF.

V is TRBV7-2 and J is TRBJ2-1; 10 bases map to TRBD2. The CDR3 is 19 residues long. Germline CDR1 SGHTA, CDR2 FQGNSA. V lost 7 bases, J lost 1 base, and 16 bases stayed unmatched. CDR3 bases: TGTGCCAGCACCCCCCTTCATGAAATGACTAGCGGGTCCTACAATGAGCAGTTCTTC. This sequence encodes CASTPLHEMTSGSYNEQFF.

This clone was detected once. The rearrangement joins TRBV2 to TRBJ1-1; D not resolved. Trimming shortened V by 5 bases and J by 8 bases, and 9 bases separated the two germline ends. Per the germline V gene, CDR1 is SNHLY and CDR2 is FYNNEI. The CDR3 contains 11 residues. CDR3 bases: TGTGCCAGCAGTTTCCAGTCGGAAGCTTTCTTT. This sequence encodes CASSFQSEAFF.

The chain recombines TRBV6-2 or TRBV6-3 with TRBJ1-5; possibly TRBD1 for D (5 bases). The CDR3 consists of 14 residues. V gave up 6 bases and J gave up 9 bases, with 18 bases separating them. CDR1 and CDR2 from the germline V gene are MNHEY and SVGEGT. The DNA for the CDR3 is TGTGCCAGCAGCCCCCGGAACGGTAGGGGGCCCCAGCATTTT. It codes for CASSPRNGRGPQHF.

The rearrangement uses TRBV7-3 and TRBJ2-1, with 8 bases matching TRBD2. CDR1 and CDR2 from the germline V gene are SGHTA and FQGTGA. V was clipped by 5 bases and J by 10 bases; unmatched bases: 10. The CDR3 consists of 14 residues. For the CDR3, the DNA is TGTGCCAGCAGCCCAGGGGCGGGAGGCAAGGAGCAGTTCTTC. Translated, it gives CASSPGAGGKEQFF. The full variable domain, in which reference TRBV7-3 and TRBJ2-1 provide the parts outside the CDR3, is GAGVSQTPSNKVTEKGKYVELRCDPISGHTALYWYRQSLGQGPEFLIYFQGTGAADDSGLPNDRFFAVRPEGSVSTLKIQRTERGDSAVYLCASSPGAGGKEQFFGPGTRLTVL.

The chain employs TRBV29-1 and TRBJ2-7, with 12 bases lining up with TRBD1. Germline loops: CDR1 SQVTM, CDR2 ANQGSEA. This CDR3 has 12 amino acids. The junction had 4 bases not matched to a gene; V was cut back by 7 bases and J by 6 bases. CDR3 sequence (DNA): TGCAGCGGGGGGACAGGGGGCGCCGAGCAGTACTTC. Amino acids: CSGGTGGAEQYF.

J is TRBJ2-4 and V is TRBV9; D not resolved. Trimming stripped 4 bases from V and 0 bases from J, with 8 bases between. The CDR3 covers 14 residues. Per germline, CDR1 SGDLS and CDR2 YYNGEE. The CDR3 sequence is CASSHAGAKNIQYF. Here the CDR3 DNA reads TGTGCCAGCAGCCACGCCGGAGCCAAAAACATTCAGTACTTC.

This chain connects TRBV15 to TRBJ1-2, with no clear D. CDR1 LNHNV and CDR2 YYDKDF come from the germline V gene (reference sequence). Trimming took 1 base from V and 8 from J, leaving 14 bases between them. The CDR3 runs to 14 residues. The CDR3 coding sequence is TGTGCCACCAGCAGAGCCCTGCGGGCTGGAGGCTACACCTTC. Its translation is CATSRALRAGGYTF. Using reference TRBV15 and TRBJ1-2 for the parts outside the CDR3, the full variable domain is DAMVIQNPRYQVTQFGKPVTLSCSQTLNHNVMYWYQQKSSQAPKLLFHYYDKDFNNEADTPDNFQSRRPNTSFCFLDIRSPGLGDTAMYLCATSRALRAGGYTFGSGTRLTVV.

This CDR3 reads CASSYTRTGNTEAFF. CDR3 nucleotide sequence: TGTGCCAGCAGTTACACAAGGACAGGAAACACTGAAGCTTTCTTT. V is TRBV6-5 and J is TRBJ1-1; 7 bases align to TRBD1. The CDR3 consists of 15 residues. Germline CDR1 reads MNHEY; CDR2 reads SVGAGI. With V trimmed by 2 bases and J by 2 bases, 5 bases remained unmatched.

The chain is built from TRBV19 and TRBJ1-6; 7 nucleotides match TRBD1. Germline V gene lookup returns CDR1 LNHDA and CDR2 SQIVND (reference sequence). V dropped 3 bases and J dropped 2; count of bases not matched to a gene: 4. The CDR3 covers 16 residues. The DNA of the CDR3 is TGTGCCAGTAGTATCAAGGGGGCCCCCTATAATTCACCCCTCCACTTT. The encoded protein is CASSIKGAPYNSPLHF.